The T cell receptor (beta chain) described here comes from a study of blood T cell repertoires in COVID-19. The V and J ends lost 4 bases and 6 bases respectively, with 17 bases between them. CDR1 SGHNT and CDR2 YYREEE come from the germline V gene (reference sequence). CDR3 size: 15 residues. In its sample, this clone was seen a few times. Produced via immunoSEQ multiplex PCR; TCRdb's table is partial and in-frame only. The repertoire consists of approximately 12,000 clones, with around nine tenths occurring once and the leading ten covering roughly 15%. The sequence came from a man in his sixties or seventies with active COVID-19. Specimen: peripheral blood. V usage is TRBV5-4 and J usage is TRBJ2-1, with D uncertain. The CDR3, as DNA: TGTGCCAGCAGCCCCGGGTCGATGATCGGCAATGAGCAGTTCTTC. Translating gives CASSPGSMIGNEQFF.